Listed here is a single T cell receptor beta chain. Its target is unknown. This entry belongs to a study of cytomegalovirus exposure and HLA in healthy donors. General study points: In a later analysis, donors in an Asian-associated ancestry cluster reportedly had fewer N-insertions in productive TCRs than the cohort mean. Most TCR beta V segments were productive about 90% or about 30% of the time in an earlier analysis.

Unmatched junction bases numbered 13, after V lost 2 bases and J lost 9 bases. Germline loops: CDR1 SEHNR, CDR2 FQNEAQ (reference sequence). There are 15 residues in the CDR3. Participants comprised healthy donors of bone marrow. PCR involved 60 Vbeta and 13 Jbeta primers. The protocol was immunoSEQ multiplex PCR, while the TCRdb copy is restricted to in-frame clones and leaves out a portion. The repertoire holds tens of thousands of clones, with about 63% as singletons. Sequenced sample: PBMCs. This TCR came from a man in his forties or fifties in good health and CMV-seropositive. This chain connects TRBV7-9 to TRBJ2-7; 7 bases fit TRBD1. CDR3 DNA: TGTGCCAGCAGCTTAAGCCGGACAGGAATTGACTGGCAGTACTTC. Protein product: CASSLSRTGIDWQYF.